The 15 T cell receptor beta chains in this list originate from one sample, sequenced in a study of blood T cells in healthy people across ages (dated by TCRdb to about 2015). Library prep was done by 5' RACE. The listed sequencing device is Illumina HiSeq 2500. A second PCR of about 6 to 11 cycles was performed with a sample-barcoded 5' primer and a J-beta primer mix. The raw public data were reprocessed by TCRdb itself: fastp quality trimming at Q25, MiXCR clonotype calling, in-frame beta chains only. Entries that share a CDR3 protein sequence are merged under the most common genes and DNA. The table for this sample lists 1.4 million or so distinct CDR3 sequences; roughly 43% of them were counted only once. About 4.1% of the sample is held by the ten biggest clonotypes. Sequencing used blood. The receptors were sampled from a woman aged 18-29 years in good health.

This clonotype was observed a few times. This chain joins TRBV4-1 and TRBJ2-5; weak D call: TRBD2 (5 bases). The J call may be wrong; the DNA end is better matched by TRBJ2-7. The CDR3 spans 16 residues. The germline gives CDR1 MGHRA, CDR2 YSYEKL. CDR3 sequence: CASSQDPLQPGNEQYF. In DNA form, the CDR3 reads TGCGCCAGCAGCCAAGATCCCCTACAGCCGGGAAACGAGCAGTACTTC.

This clonotype was found a few times. The chain joins TRBV3-1 to TRBJ2-5; D gene ambiguous. In germline, CDR1 is LGHDT, CDR2 YNNKEL (reference sequence). Trimming took off 2 bases at V and 2 bases at J, with 12 bases between the two ends. CDR3 length equals 15 residues. The CDR3 DNA sequence: TGTGCCAGCAGCCAATGGGCGACCTTTCAAGAGACCCAGTACTTC. Amino acid sequence: CASSQWATFQETQYF.

The chain has TRBV12-3 or TRBV12-4 and TRBJ1-4; D possibly corresponds to TRBD1 (5 bases). Trimming cost V 1 base and J 4 bases, with 13 bases left between them. CDR3 length: 16 residues. CDR3 DNA sequence: TGTGCCAGCAGTTTAGGGGAGACAGTGGATAATGAAAAACTGTTTTTT. Translation: CASSLGETVDNEKLFF.

This clonotype was seen many times. The rearrangement links TRBV29-1 to TRBJ2-1; 7 bases are a match to TRBD1. The germline CDR1 and CDR2 sequences are SQVTM and ANQGSEA. CDR3 length: 13 residues. The trim removed 7 bases at V and 5 bases at J, leaving 8 bases unmatched. The chain's CDR3 is CSALPDRDNEQFF. DNA for the CDR3: TGCAGCGCTTTACCAGACAGGGACAATGAGCAGTTCTTC.

The J gene is TRBJ1-2, the V gene TRBV12-3 or TRBV12-4; no definite D call. Trimming cost V 6 bases and J 4 bases, with 12 bases left between them. CDR3 size: 13 residues. The CDR3: CASRSTTVYGYTF. The CDR3 DNA reads as TGTGCCAGCAGGTCCACGACGGTCTATGGCTACACCTTC.

The chain employs TRBV12-3 or TRBV12-4 and TRBJ2-1, with 8 nucleotides matching TRBD2. This CDR3 comprises 17 residues. V lost 4 bases, J lost 2 bases, and 10 bases stayed unmatched. The CDR3 reads CASSSPLGGGPYNEQFF. Here the CDR3 DNA reads TGTGCCAGCAGTTCCCCCCTGGGCGGGGGGCCCTACAATGAGCAGTTCTTC.

This clonotype was seen a handful of times. The V and J genes are TRBV4-2 and TRBJ2-1; 12 nucleotides agree with TRBD2. The length of the CDR3 is 15 residues. The germline V gene encodes CDR1 LGHNA and CDR2 YNFKEQ. The trim removed 2 bases at V and 8 bases at J, leaving 4 bases unmatched. For the CDR3, the DNA is TGTGCCAGCAGCCAACTAGCGGGAGGGCCTTATGAGCAGTTCTTC. Translating gives CASSQLAGGPYEQFF.

The V call is TRBV9, the J call TRBJ2-7; D remains unclear. Germline loops: CDR1 SGDLS, CDR2 YYNGEE. The CDR3 runs to 15 residues. V lost 4 bases, J lost 0 bases, and 14 bases lay in between. This CDR3 reads CASSPNSLISYEQYF. The CDR3 nucleotides read TGTGCCAGCAGCCCCAACAGCCTTATCTCCTACGAGCAGTACTTC.

This clonotype was seen a handful of times. J is TRBJ2-1 and V is TRBV5-6; D is undetermined. V was pared by 0 bases and J by 0 bases, with 10 bases between. Germline V gene lookup returns CDR1 SGHDT and CDR2 YYEEEE. The CDR3 is 16 amino acids. The CDR3 region is CASSLVHESSYNEQFF. The CDR3 DNA sequence: TGTGCCAGCAGCTTGGTCCATGAATCCTCCTACAATGAGCAGTTCTTC.

This clonotype occurred a few times. The rearrangement links TRBV20-1 to TRBJ2-3, with D possibly TRBD2 on 6 matching bases. The CDR3 has 17 amino acids. V lost 0 bases and J lost 0, with 16 bases in between. CDR1 DFQATT and CDR2 SNEGSKA come from the germline V gene (reference sequence). CDR3 region: CSAREPRYGGSTDTQYF. The CDR3 bases are TGCAGTGCTAGAGAGCCCCGGTATGGGGGGAGCACAGATACGCAGTATTTT.

The V call is TRBV7-2, the J call TRBJ1-5; D unclear. Trimming took 2 bases from V and 0 from J, leaving 5 bases between them. In germline, CDR1 is SGHTA, CDR2 FQGNSA. This CDR3 comprises 14 residues. The CDR3 DNA sequence: TGTGCCAGCAGCTTACACCTTAGCAATCAGCCCCAGCATTTT. The encoded protein is CASSLHLSNQPQHF.

This clonotype was observed at least ten times. This chain joins TRBV6-5 and TRBJ1-5; possibly TRBD1 for D (5 bases). There are 13 residues in the CDR3. V was cut by 3 bases and J by 7 bases, with 10 bases left in between. Germline V gene data show CDR1 as MNHEY and CDR2 as SVGAGI. CDR3 amino acids: CASSYLAGQPQHF. The CDR3 DNA sequence: TGTGCCAGCAGTTATCTCGCAGGGCAGCCCCAGCATTTT.

V and J are TRBV7-8 and TRBJ2-7; 9 nucleotides line up with TRBD2. The ends lost 2 bases at V and 5 bases at J; junction bases unmatched: 7. This CDR3 region has 15 residues. Germline V gene lookup returns CDR1 SGHVS and CDR2 FQNEAQ. CDR3 in amino acids: CASSLISGSRDEQYF. CDR3 in DNA: TGTGCCAGCAGCTTAATTAGCGGGAGTCGTGACGAGCAGTACTTC.

The genes are TRBV15 and TRBJ2-3; D might be TRBD2 (6 bases). V gave up 2 bases and J gave up 5 bases, with 8 bases separating them. Germline V gene data show CDR1 as LNHNV and CDR2 as YYDKDF (reference sequence). There are 13 residues in the CDR3. CDR3 nucleotides: TGTGCCACCAGCAGACTAGCGTTAGATACGCAGTATTTT. It yields the protein CATSRLALDTQYF.

This clonotype was observed a handful of times. The chain combines TRBV12-3 or TRBV12-4 with TRBJ2-1, with D unclear. V shed 0 bases and J shed 4 bases, with 10 bases lying between them. The CDR3 has 15 residues. The CDR3 is CASSLAIGPYNEQFF. The CDR3 region has the DNA TGTGCCAGCAGTTTAGCGATCGGCCCGTACAATGAGCAGTTCTTC.